Listed below are T cell receptor beta chains from one sample, sequenced in a study of blood T cell repertoires in COVID-19. Sequencing used immunoSEQ multiplex PCR; TCRdb keeps in-frame clones, though not all of them. The sample has approximately 92,000 clones, about 71% seen once. The sequencing input was peripheral blood. These receptors were collected from a woman aged 55-70 years in a cohort sampled during active or convalescent COVID-19. CDR3s include the opening cysteine and the closing phenylalanine or tryptophan. D genes are given only for firm matches. Clone size is given for some rows only: seen once, a few or many times, or a class if the clone is expanded.

D	V	J	size	CDR3	DNA
NA	TRBV19	TRBJ1-3	NA	CASSMGQHSGNTIYF	TGTGCCAGTAGTATGGGGCAGCACTCTGGAAACACCATATATTTT
NA	TRBV27	TRBJ2-5	once	CASSLVGASTETQYF	TGTGCCAGCAGTTTAGTGGGGGCGAGTACAGAGACCCAGTACTTC
TRBD1	TRBV20-1	TRBJ2-7	few	CSASKGQGAWEQYF	TGCAGTGCTAGTAAGGGACAGGGGGCTTGGGAGCAGTACTTC
TRBD2	TRBV7-2	TRBJ2-3	NA	CASSLLLAGGGDTQYF	TGTGCCAGCAGCTTACTACTAGCGGGGGGGGGAGATACGCAGTATTTT
TRBD2	TRBV27	TRBJ2-7	NA	CASRPGLGAKSTYEQYF	TGTGCCAGCCGGCCGGGACTAGGGGCCAAAAGTACGTACGAGCAGTACTTC
TRBD2	TRBV6-5	TRBJ2-7	NA	CASSSPLTSGTYEQYF	TGTGCCAGCAGTTCCCCCCTGACTAGCGGGACCTACGAGCAGTACTTC
NA	TRBV5-4	TRBJ1-2	NA	CASSPPTGTNYGYTF	TGTGCCAGCAGCCCTCCTACAGGGACAAACTATGGCTACACCTTC
NA	TRBV21-1	TRBJ2-4	NA	CASSKGSLGPRHLLAKNIQYF	TGTGCCAGCAGCAAAGGGAGTTTGGGGCCGAGGCACCTTCTAGCCAAAAACATTCAGTACTTC
TRBD1	TRBV6-1	TRBJ2-7	NA	CASSAAGTGLPYEQYF	TGTGCCAGCAGTGCGGCCGGGACAGGGCTTCCCTACGAGCAGTACTTC
NA	TRBV12-3/TRBV12-4	TRBJ2-3	NA	CASRYTDTQYF	TGTGCCAGCAGGTACACAGATACGCAGTATTTT
NA	TRBV12-3/TRBV12-4	TRBJ1-2	NA	CASSPRIPRGYTF	TGTGCCAGCAGTCCTAGGATTCCTAGGGGCTACACCTTC
NA	TRBV5-1	TRBJ1-4	once	CASSWRMGGGNEKLFF	TGCGCCAGCAGCTGGAGAATGGGCGGGGGAAATGAAAAACTGTTTTTT
TRBD1	TRBV11-1	TRBJ2-5	few	CASSWGQAHRETQYF	TGTGCCAGCAGCTGGGGACAGGCCCACCGGGAGACCCAGTACTTC
NA	TRBV21-1	TRBJ2-7	NA	CASSKSRPPGFGHEQYF	TGTGCCAGCAGCAAATCCCGCCCCCCAGGGTTTGGGCACGAGCAGTACTTC
TRBD1	TRBV10-3	TRBJ2-1	once	CAISPGQVSSEQFF	TGTGCCATCAGTCCGGGACAGGTATCCAGTGAGCAGTTCTTC
TRBD1	TRBV6-5	TRBJ2-6	NA	CASSYGTAGANVLTF	TGTGCCAGCAGTTATGGGACAGCTGGGGCCAACGTCCTGACTTTC
NA	TRBV7-9	TRBJ1-5	few	CASSPPGGRNQPQHF	TGTGCCAGCAGCCCTCCGGGGGGGCGCAATCAGCCCCAGCATTTT
NA	TRBV9	TRBJ1-6	NA	CASSPRDSRNSPLHF	TGTGCCAGCAGCCCCCGGGACTCAAGAAATTCACCCCTCCACTTT
NA	TRBV6-2/TRBV6-3	TRBJ2-1	NA	CARSSPLVNEQFF	TGTGCCCGCAGTTCCCCACTAGTCAATGAGCAGTTCTTC
NA	TRBV6-1	TRBJ2-7	NA	CASSDEVYEQYF	TGTGCCAGCAGTGACGAGGTCTACGAGCAGTACTTC